This TCR beta chain was recovered during a study of control samples from healthy donors and cancer patients (dated by TCRdb to 2019 to 2021). Comments on this clone: The antigen it binds to is not known. The junction shows a germline mismatch at one end, possibly a read error.

To prepare the library, the immunoSEQ multiplex PCR assay was applied. TCRdb stores this immuneACCESS table with in-frame sequences only. Part of the clones is absent; in the studies checked, under half of the shortfall reflects unresolved V genes, and no reason is known for the rest. This sample comprises 200,000 to 250,000 clones, around 94% of them detected only once. Clones ranked in the top ten supply about 1.6% of the sample. Including cysteine and phenylalanine, the CDR3 has 16 amino acids. The DNA shown is the 48-base CDR3, in frame from base 1. The germline V gene provides CDR1 SGHTA and CDR2 FQGTGA.

The TCR was taken from a man aged 50 to 59 in good health. The rearrangement joined TRBV7-3 to TRBJ2-2; TRBD2 lines up with 8 middle nucleotides. The sample taken for sequencing was blood. CDR3 protein: CPSSSGGGRGSGELFF. The DNA is as follows: TGTCCCAGCAGCTCGGGGGGGGGAAGGGGTTCCGGGGAGCTGTTTTTT.